This passage covers 20 T cell receptor beta chains from one sample sequenced in a study of metastatic and nonmetastatic thyroid tumors. TCRdb ran MiXCR on the PCR reads. The sample includes approximately 35,000 clones, about 15% seen only once; the top ten take around 19%. No patient received treatment before thyroid surgery. Specimen: blood. The source is a male donor with papillary thyroid cancer or a benign thyroid nodule (not recorded which). Some clones in this sample may be carry-over from other donors' samples.

The genes are TRBV2 and TRBJ2-1, with D unresolved. Trimming pared 5 bases from V and 8 bases from J, leaving 22 bases between. Germline loops: CDR1 SNHLY, CDR2 FYNNEI. The length of the CDR3 is 16 residues. The CDR3 loop reads CASSPLGASVIHEQFF. Here the CDR3 DNA reads TGTGCCAGCAGTCCTCTAGGCGCTTCGGTAATCCATGAGCAGTTCTTC.

This clone has at least ten counts. This sequence joins TRBV20-1 and TRBJ2-5; a possible D gene is TRBD1 (6 bases). This CDR3 contains 12 residues. The V and J ends lost 6 bases and 5 bases respectively, with 13 bases between them. The germline CDR1 and CDR2 sequences are DFQATT and SNEGSKA (reference sequence). The CDR3 here is CSAVQGWETQYF. Here the CDR3 DNA reads TGCAGTGCAGTACAGGGTTGGGAGACCCAGTACTTC.

The table lists this clone with many counts. The chain is built from TRBV7-2 and TRBJ2-5, with D maybe TRBD2 (5 bases). There are 14 residues in the CDR3. Germline CDR1 and CDR2: SGHTA and FQGNSA. V lost 5 bases and J lost 1, with 11 bases in between. The CDR3 here is CASSPRTGQETQYF. CDR3 coding DNA: TGTGCCAGCAGCCCGAGGACTGGCCAAGAGACCCAGTACTTC. Complete variable domain (other parts from reference TRBV7-2 and TRBJ2-5): GAGVSQSPSNKVTEKGKDVELRCDPISGHTALYWYRQSLGQGLEFLIYFQGNSAPDKSGLPSDRFSAERTGGSVSTLTIQRTQQEDSAVYLCASSPRTGQETQYFGPGTRLLVL.

CDR3 residues: CASSQNYFYTF. CDR3 bases: TGTGCCAGCAGTCAAAACTATTTCTACACCTTC. The chain employs TRBV6-2 or TRBV6-3 and TRBJ1-2; no clear D. CDR1 and CDR2 from the germline V gene are MNHEY and SVGEGT. The V gene lost 5 bases and the J gene lost 10 bases, with 11 bases spanning the gap. This CDR3 has 11 amino acids.

This clone was seen repeatedly, ten times or more. The V call is TRBV7-2, the J call TRBJ1-2; D is ambiguous. V shed 2 bases and J shed 0 bases, with 4 bases lying between them. The CDR3 covers 13 residues. Looked up from germline, CDR1 is SGHTA and CDR2 is FQGNSA. The CDR3 DNA sequence: TGTGCCAGCAGCTTATGGACTAACTATGGCTACACCTTC. It encodes CASSLWTNYGYTF.

Comments on this clone: Germline is not matched at one junction end, which may reflect a read error. J is TRBJ2-4 and V is TRBV11-3, with 8 bases fitting TRBD1. The end of the DNA aligns better with TRBJ2-5, so the J call may be wrong. The CDR3 spans 14 residues. Germline CDR1 is SGHNT and CDR2 is YENEEA. The CDR3 DNA reads TGTACCAGCAGCGCAAGGGGACAGGAAGAGACCCAGTACTTC. This gives the protein CTSSARGQEETQYF.

There are many counts of this clone. The J gene is TRBJ2-3, the V gene TRBV20-1; 9 bases are shared with TRBD2. The CDR3 runs to 17 residues. Per germline, CDR1 DFQATT and CDR2 SNEGSKA (reference sequence). V was clipped by 3 bases and J by 0 bases; unmatched bases: 10. For the CDR3, the DNA is TGCAGTGCTAGGGATGCGAGCGGGAGGACTAGCACAGATACGCAGTATTTT. This gives the protein CSARDASGRTSTDTQYF.

The chain uses TRBV25-1 and TRBJ1-6; 8 bases are a match to TRBD1. With V trimmed by 2 bases and J by 7 bases, 4 bases remained unmatched. CDR1 is MGHDK, CDR2 SYGVNS, per germline. The CDR3 totals 15 residues. CDR3 region: CASSEGGQGNSPLHF. Here the CDR3 DNA reads TGTGCCAGCAGTGAAGGAGGACAGGGAAATTCACCCCTCCACTTT.

The chain combines TRBV30 with TRBJ2-5; 8 bases are shared with TRBD2. The ends lost 3 bases at V and 5 bases at J; junction bases unmatched: 17. Germline V gene lookup returns CDR1 GTSNPN and CDR2 SVGIG (reference sequence). This CDR3 contains 17 residues. The CDR3 region has the DNA TGTGCCTGGAGACCGGGACTAGGGGGAGGGACCCGTGAGACCCAGTACTTC. Translating gives CAWRPGLGGGTRETQYF.

This clone has only a few counts. The V call is TRBV27, the J call TRBJ1-4; D unclear. Looked up from germline, CDR1 is MNHEY and CDR2 is SMNVEV (reference sequence). The V end was cut by 3 bases, the J end by 2 bases, with 7 bases between. The CDR3 covers 14 residues. As DNA, the CDR3 is TGTGCCAGCAGTTTCGGATCGACTAATGAAAAACTGTTTTTT. Protein sequence: CASSFGSTNEKLFF.

This clone has ten or more counts. One base away lies a much larger clone, so this may be a sequencing read error. The chain has TRBV19 and TRBJ2-3; no clear D. V shed 5 bases and J shed 1 base, with 13 bases lying between them. The length of the CDR3 is 15 residues. Germline-derived CDR1 and CDR2 are LNHDA and SQIVND (reference sequence). The CDR3 DNA follows: TGTGCCAGTAGTGTGGTAGGTGGCCGCACAGATACGCAGTATTTT. Amino acids: CASSVVGGRTDTQYF. Together with reference TRBV19 and TRBJ2-3, the CDR3 gives the full variable domain: DGGITQSPKYLFRKEGQNVTLSCEQNLNHDAMYWYRQDPGQGLRLIYYSQIVNDFQKGDIAEGYSVSREKKESFPLTVTSAQKNPTAFYLCASSVVGGRTDTQYFGPGTRLTVL.

This clone was picked up many times. This chain joins TRBV2 and TRBJ2-1, with D possibly being TRBD1 (6 bases). CDR1 and CDR2 (germline): SNHLY, FYNNEI. V gave up 7 bases and J gave up 7 bases, with 20 bases separating them. The CDR3 consists of 15 residues. Here the CDR3 DNA reads TGTGCCAGCAAAGAAAATGGGCAGGGGACGAATGAGCAGTTCTTC. Translation: CASKENGQGTNEQFF.

This clone was counted many times. The chain combines TRBV11-1 with TRBJ1-4; 9 bases match TRBD1. From germline, CDR1 is SGHAT and CDR2 FQDESV (reference sequence). J was trimmed by 1 base and V by 0 bases; bases with no gene match: 9. CDR3 length equals 19 residues. The CDR3 loop reads CASSLALLQGAETNEKLFF. CDR3 nucleotides: TGTGCCAGCAGCTTAGCTCTGCTACAGGGGGCGGAAACTAATGAAAAACTGTTTTTT.

This clone came up many times. CDR3 sequence: CASSPSPAGAWDTQYF. The CDR3 bases are TGTGCCAGCAGCCCAAGCCCAGCGGGGGCATGGGATACGCAGTATTTT. The chain recombines TRBV7-2 with TRBJ2-3; 8 bases agree with TRBD2. In germline, CDR1 is SGHTA, CDR2 FQGNSA. V was clipped by 5 bases and J by 6 bases; unmatched bases: 13. The CDR3 sequence is 16 residues long. The full variable domain, its missing parts supplied by reference TRBV7-2 and TRBJ2-3, is GAGVSQSPSNKVTEKGKDVELRCDPISGHTALYWYRQSLGQGLEFLIYFQGNSAPDKSGLPSDRFSAERTGGSVSTLTIQRTQQEDSAVYLCASSPSPAGAWDTQYFGPGTRLTVL.

This clone was counted at least ten times. For the CDR3, the DNA is TGTGCCAGCAGTGATACAGGGTTTAATGAAAAACTGTTTTTT. It yields the protein CASSDTGFNEKLFF. The V and J genes are TRBV2 and TRBJ1-4; the D gene is possibly TRBD1 (6 bases). V was cut by 3 bases and J by 4 bases, with 9 bases left in between. The CDR3 runs 14 residues. The germline gives CDR1 SNHLY, CDR2 FYNNEI.

This clone is termed medium-sized. V and J are TRBV6-5 and TRBJ2-1; D call uncertain. The germline V and J ends were trimmed by 2 bases and 7 bases, with 3 bases remaining between them. The germline V gene encodes CDR1 MNHEY and CDR2 SVGAGI. CDR3 size: 11 residues. This chain's CDR3 is CASSYGNEQFF. The DNA of the CDR3 is TGTGCCAGCAGTTACGGGAATGAGCAGTTCTTC.

In its sample, this clone was seen many times. This rearrangement joins TRBV19 to TRBJ1-5, with D possibly being TRBD1 (6 bases). Germline CDR1 reads LNHDA; CDR2 reads SQIVND (reference sequence). Trimming stripped 7 bases from V and 8 bases from J, with 12 bases between. This CDR3 contains 12 residues. CDR3 in amino acids: CASNRGREPQHF. DNA of the CDR3: TGTGCCAGTAATAGGGGGAGGGAGCCCCAGCATTTT.

CDR3 nucleotides: TGCAGTGCCCTAAAACATTGTATTGAGCAGTTCTTC. Amino acid sequence: CSALKHCIEQFF. The chain recombines TRBV20-1 with TRBJ2-1; D gene unclear. The CDR3 runs 12 residues. Germline-derived CDR1 and CDR2 are DFQATT and SNEGSKA (reference sequence). V shed 6 bases and J shed 9 bases, with 15 bases lying between them.

This clone came up many times. This chain connects TRBV6-5 to TRBJ1-2, with D possibly matching TRBD1 (5 bases). V was clipped by 3 bases and J by 8 bases, with 10 bases between them. Germline values: CDR1 MNHEY, CDR2 SVGAGI. There are 12 residues in the CDR3. This CDR3 is CASSYQTDGYTF. CDR3 coding DNA: TGTGCCAGCAGTTATCAGACAGACGGCTACACCTTC.

This clone was detected ten times or more. The rearrangement uses TRBV20-1 and TRBJ2-5; 11 bases align to TRBD2. V was pared by 6 bases and J by 1 base, with 7 bases of the junction left unmatched. The CDR3 runs to 15 residues. Germline-derived CDR1 and CDR2 are DFQATT and SNEGSKA (reference sequence). The CDR3: CSARAGLAGQETQYF. The CDR3 nucleotides are TGCAGTGCACGCGCTGGACTAGCGGGCCAAGAGACCCAGTACTTC.